This TCR beta chain was captured in a study of cytomegalovirus exposure and HLA in healthy donors. Amplification used 60 Vbeta primers and 13 Jbeta primers. Some clones are missing from TCRdb's copy, which holds only in-frame ones; the method was immunoSEQ multiplex PCR. The table has fewer than 250,000 clones, about four fifths seen once. Study-wide results and caveats: Specificity of a few CMV-associated chains for CMV antigens was verified in vitro. Cytomegalovirus association was listed for about 150 TCR beta chains. Cytomegalovirus status was reportedly diagnosed by the classifier with high specificity and sensitivity. The authors reported that TCR beta sequences could predict HLA-A and HLA-B alleles. These predictions were accurate for most subjects in the first cohort.

As regards this clone: Its antigen remains unknown. The sample has other DNA sequences that encode this CDR3 too.

The CDR3 loop spans 12 amino acids. The V and J ends lost 1 base and 4 bases respectively, with 4 bases between them. The V gene's germline CDR1 is SGHVS and CDR2 FQNEAQ. The sample consisted of PBMCs. The sequence derives from a woman between 50 and 59 years old in good health and CMV-seropositive. The chain couples TRBV7-8 to TRBJ1-2; D remains ambiguous. CDR3 in amino acids: CASSLGSYGYTF. The CDR3 DNA follows: TGTGCCAGCAGCTTAGGGAGCTATGGCTACACCTTC.